The 10 T cell receptor beta chains below were found in one sample sequenced in a study of cytomegalovirus exposure and HLA in healthy donors (dated by TCRdb to about 2017). The protocol used for the library was the immunoSEQ multiplex PCR assay. For the multiplex PCR, a mixture combining 60 forward primers for TCR Vbeta segments and 13 reverse primers for TCR Jbeta segments was used. In TCRdb, the immuneACCESS table is reduced to in-frame sequences with V and J assigned. These tables do not hold every clone; where another copy was compared, an unresolved V gene accounts for under half, and the others remain unexplained. In this sample the table shows 85,000 to 100,000 clones, around 59% of which occur a single time. 2% to 2.5% of the sample comes from the top ten. Input material: PBMCs. All receptors derive from a human donor in good health.

This clone was recorded a few times. V usage is TRBV5-5 and J usage is TRBJ2-3; TRBD2 matches at 13 bases. Germline V gene data show CDR1 as SGHKS and CDR2 as YYEKEE (reference sequence). CDR3 length: 16 amino acids. J gave up 4 bases and V 4 bases, and 6 bases lay outside the gene matches. The CDR3 sequence is CASSIHTSGGADTQYF. CDR3 nucleotides: TGTGCCAGCAGCATCCATACTAGCGGGGGGGCAGATACGCAGTATTTT.

V and J are TRBV7-3 and TRBJ1-1; D gene uncertain. V lost 3 bases, J lost 1 base, and 6 bases lay in between. The CDR3 totals 13 residues. In germline, CDR1 is SGHTA, CDR2 FQGTGA. CDR3 sequence: CASSLAENTEAFF. DNA of the CDR3: TGTGCCAGCAGCTTGGCAGAGAACACTGAAGCTTTCTTT.

This chain uses TRBV11-1 with TRBJ2-7, with D perhaps matching TRBD1 (6 bases). Trimming removed 4 bases at V and 6 bases at J, with 19 bases between. This CDR3 comprises 15 residues. Germline V gives CDR1 SGHAT, CDR2 FQDESV (reference sequence). CDR3 sequence reads: CASSSFDRSRSEQYF. The CDR3 DNA is TGTGCCAGCAGCTCCTTTGACAGGTCAAGGAGCGAGCAGTACTTC.

This chain uses TRBV13 with TRBJ2-1, with 8 bases lining up with TRBD2. The J segment lost 10 bases and the V segment lost 8 bases, leaving 16 bases of the junction unmatched. Germline assignment: CDR1 PRHDT and CDR2 FYEKMQ (reference sequence). This CDR3 comprises 15 residues. The CDR3 is CASYLAGGPVNEQFF. Here the CDR3 DNA reads TGTGCCAGCTATCTCGCGGGGGGACCAGTCAACGAGCAGTTCTTC.

V usage is TRBV7-9 and J usage is TRBJ2-3; D gene unclear. CDR1 SEHNR and CDR2 FQNEAQ come from the germline V gene (reference sequence). This CDR3 spans 13 amino acids. Trimming cost V 2 bases and J 5 bases, with 8 bases left between them. CDR3 coding DNA: TGTGCCAGCAGCTTATTACCCGGAGATACGCAGTATTTT. Its translation is CASSLLPGDTQYF.

The J gene is TRBJ1-6, the V gene TRBV30, with a possible D match to TRBD1 (6 bases). Germline lookup yields CDR1 GTSNPN and CDR2 SVGIG (reference sequence). Trimming stripped 5 bases from V and 4 bases from J, with 9 bases between. The length of the CDR3 is 13 residues. CDR3 nucleotide sequence: TGTGCCTGGGCCGGGACATATAATTCACCCCTCCACTTT. Protein sequence: CAWAGTYNSPLHF.

This clone occurred a few times. The chain links TRBV11-2 to TRBJ1-4, with 7 nucleotides matching TRBD1. V shed 3 bases and J 0 bases; nucleotides not matched to a gene: 4. The CDR3 sequence is 16 residues long. CDR1 SGHAT and CDR2 FQNNGV come from the germline V gene. The CDR3 is CASSFRTGATNEKLFF. CDR3 DNA sequence: TGTGCCAGCAGCTTCCGGACAGGTGCAACTAATGAAAAACTGTTTTTT.

The chain joins TRBV6-5 to TRBJ2-3, with a tentative D call TRBD2 (6 bases). V lost 2 bases to trimming and J lost 3 bases, with 9 bases between them. Germline CDR1 reads MNHEY; CDR2 reads SVGAGI. This CDR3 is built from 14 residues. CDR3 nucleotide sequence: TGTGCCAGCAGTTACGCAGGGAGGACAGATACGCAGTATTTT. Protein: CASSYAGRTDTQYF.

The CDR3 DNA sequence: TGTGCCAGCAGCTTGGCCTGGACAGGGACTGGGGCCAACGTCCTGACTTTC. It is translated as CASSLAWTGTGANVLTF. The chain combines TRBV5-6 with TRBJ2-6; 8 bases are shared with TRBD1. From germline, CDR1 is SGHDT and CDR2 YYEEEE. CDR3 length: 17 amino acids. Unmatched junction bases numbered 4, after V lost 0 bases and J lost 2 bases.

The chain joins TRBV5-1 to TRBJ1-1; D remains ambiguous. Trimming removed 4 bases at V and 3 bases at J, with 10 bases between. CDR3 length equals 13 residues. Germline V gives CDR1 SGHRS, CDR2 YFSETQ. CDR3: CASSIKRDTEAFF. The CDR3 region has the DNA TGCGCCAGCAGCATCAAGAGGGACACTGAAGCTTTCTTT.